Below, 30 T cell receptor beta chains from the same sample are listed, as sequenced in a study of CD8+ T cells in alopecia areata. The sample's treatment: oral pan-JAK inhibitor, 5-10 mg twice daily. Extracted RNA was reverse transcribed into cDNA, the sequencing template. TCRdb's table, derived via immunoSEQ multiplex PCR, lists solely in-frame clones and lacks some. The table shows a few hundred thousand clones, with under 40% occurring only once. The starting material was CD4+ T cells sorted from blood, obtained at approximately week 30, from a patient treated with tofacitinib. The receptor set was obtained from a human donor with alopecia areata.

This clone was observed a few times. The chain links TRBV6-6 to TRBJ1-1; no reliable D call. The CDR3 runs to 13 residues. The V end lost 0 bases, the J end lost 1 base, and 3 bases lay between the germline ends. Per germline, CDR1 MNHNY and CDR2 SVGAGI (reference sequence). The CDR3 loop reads CASSYSENTEAFF. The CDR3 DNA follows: TGTGCCAGCAGTTACTCAGAGAACACTGAAGCTTTCTTT.

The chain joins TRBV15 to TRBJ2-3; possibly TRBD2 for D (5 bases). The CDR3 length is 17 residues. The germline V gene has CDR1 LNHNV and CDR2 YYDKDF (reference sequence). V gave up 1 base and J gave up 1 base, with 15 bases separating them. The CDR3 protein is CATSRAVASRRTDTQYF. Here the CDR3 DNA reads TGTGCCACCAGCAGAGCGGTGGCTAGCAGACGCACAGATACGCAGTATTTT. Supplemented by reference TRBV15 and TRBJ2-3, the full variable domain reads DAMVIQNPRYQVTQFGKPVTLSCSQTLNHNVMYWYQQKSSQAPKLLFHYYDKDFNNEADTPDNFQSRRPNTSFCFLDIRSPGLGDTAMYLCATSRAVASRRTDTQYFGPGTRLTVL.

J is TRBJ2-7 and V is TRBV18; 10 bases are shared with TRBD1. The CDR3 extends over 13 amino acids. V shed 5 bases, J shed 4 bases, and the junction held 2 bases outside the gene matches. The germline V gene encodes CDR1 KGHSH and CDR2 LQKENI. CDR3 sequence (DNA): TGTGCCAGCTCAATGGACAGGGGGTACGAGCAGTACTTC. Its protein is CASSMDRGYEQYF.

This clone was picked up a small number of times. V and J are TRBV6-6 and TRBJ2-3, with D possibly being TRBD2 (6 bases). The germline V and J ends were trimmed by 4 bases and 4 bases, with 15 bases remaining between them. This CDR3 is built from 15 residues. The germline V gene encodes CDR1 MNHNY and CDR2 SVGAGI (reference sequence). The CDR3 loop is CASSWEAGQADTQYF. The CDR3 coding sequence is TGTGCCAGCAGTTGGGAGGCGGGGCAGGCAGATACGCAGTATTTT.

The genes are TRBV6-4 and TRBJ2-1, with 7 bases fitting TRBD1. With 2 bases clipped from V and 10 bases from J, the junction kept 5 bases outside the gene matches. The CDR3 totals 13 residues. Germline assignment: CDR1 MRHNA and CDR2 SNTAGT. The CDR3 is CASSDNRGGEQFF. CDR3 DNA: TGTGCCAGCAGTGACAACAGGGGCGGGGAGCAGTTCTTC.

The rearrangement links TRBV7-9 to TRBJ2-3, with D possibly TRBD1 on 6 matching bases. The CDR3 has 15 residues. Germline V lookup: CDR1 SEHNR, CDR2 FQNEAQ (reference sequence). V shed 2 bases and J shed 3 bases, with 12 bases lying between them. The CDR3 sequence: CASSLQGGFTDTQYF. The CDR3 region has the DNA TGTGCCAGCAGCTTACAAGGGGGTTTTACAGATACGCAGTATTTT.

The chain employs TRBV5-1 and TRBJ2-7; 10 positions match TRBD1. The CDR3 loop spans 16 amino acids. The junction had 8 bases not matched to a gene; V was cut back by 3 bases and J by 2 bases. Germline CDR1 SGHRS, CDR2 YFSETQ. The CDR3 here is CASSSLPGQGTYEQYF. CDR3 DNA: TGCGCCAGCAGCTCACTACCGGGACAGGGGACCTACGAGCAGTACTTC.

CDR3 nucleotide sequence: TGTGCCAGCAGTGTAACAGGGGTGGGTGGGAGGACAGATACGCAGTATTTT. Its translation: CASSVTGVGGRTDTQYF. This chain links TRBV6-1 with TRBJ2-3, with a tentative D call TRBD1 (7 bases). The CDR3 is 17 residues long. Per the germline V gene, CDR1 is MNHNS and CDR2 is SASEGT. Trimming shortened V by 4 bases and J by 3 bases, and 20 bases separated the two germline ends.

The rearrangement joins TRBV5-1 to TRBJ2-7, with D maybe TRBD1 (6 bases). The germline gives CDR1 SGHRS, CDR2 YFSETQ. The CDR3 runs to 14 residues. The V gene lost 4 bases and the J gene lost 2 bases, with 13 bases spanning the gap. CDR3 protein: CASSELQGPYEQYF. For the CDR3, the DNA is TGCGCCAGCAGCGAGCTACAGGGCCCCTACGAGCAGTACTTC.

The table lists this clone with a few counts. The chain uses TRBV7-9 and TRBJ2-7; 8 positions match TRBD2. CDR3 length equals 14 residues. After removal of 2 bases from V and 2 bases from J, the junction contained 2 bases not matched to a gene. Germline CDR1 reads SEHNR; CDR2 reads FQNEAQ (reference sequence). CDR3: CASSLRREAYEQYF. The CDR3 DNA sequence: TGTGCCAGCAGCTTACGGCGGGAGGCCTACGAGCAGTACTTC.

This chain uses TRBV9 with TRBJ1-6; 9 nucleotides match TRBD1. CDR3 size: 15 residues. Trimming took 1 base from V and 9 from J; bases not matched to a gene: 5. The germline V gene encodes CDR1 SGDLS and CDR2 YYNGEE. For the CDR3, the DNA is TGTGCCAGCAGCGTAAGGGGACAGGGCAGTTCACCCCTCCACTTT. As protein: CASSVRGQGSSPLHF.

The CDR3 region has the DNA TGTGCCAGCAGCTTAGTTCGGGGCATCGCCGGGGAGCTGTTTTTT. This codes for CASSLVRGIAGELFF. The V call is TRBV7-9, the J call TRBJ2-2; D might be TRBD1 or TRBD2, each matching 5 bases. This CDR3 region has 15 residues. The V gene's germline CDR1 is SEHNR and CDR2 FQNEAQ (reference sequence). V was clipped by 1 base and J by 6 bases, with 12 bases between them.

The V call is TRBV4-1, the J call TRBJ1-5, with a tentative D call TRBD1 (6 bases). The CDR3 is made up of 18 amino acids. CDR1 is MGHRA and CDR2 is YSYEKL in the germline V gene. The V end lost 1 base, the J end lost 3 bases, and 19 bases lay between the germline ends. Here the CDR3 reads CASSQGGGSRHDNQPQHF. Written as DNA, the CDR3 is TGCGCCAGCAGCCAAGGGGGGGGCAGCAGGCATGACAATCAGCCCCAGCATTTT.

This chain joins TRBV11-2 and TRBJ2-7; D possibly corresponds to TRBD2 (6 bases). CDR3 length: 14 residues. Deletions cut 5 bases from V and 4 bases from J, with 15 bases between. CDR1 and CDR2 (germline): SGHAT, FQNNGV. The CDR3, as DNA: TGTGCCAGCAGCGCATCAGGACTAACTTACGAGCAGTACTTC. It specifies CASSASGLTYEQYF.

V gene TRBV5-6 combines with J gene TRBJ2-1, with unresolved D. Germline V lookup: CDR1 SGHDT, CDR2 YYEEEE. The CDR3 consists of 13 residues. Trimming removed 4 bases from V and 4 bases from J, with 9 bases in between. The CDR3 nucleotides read TGTGCCAGCAGCAACGGACGGTACAATGAGCAGTTCTTC. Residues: CASSNGRYNEQFF.

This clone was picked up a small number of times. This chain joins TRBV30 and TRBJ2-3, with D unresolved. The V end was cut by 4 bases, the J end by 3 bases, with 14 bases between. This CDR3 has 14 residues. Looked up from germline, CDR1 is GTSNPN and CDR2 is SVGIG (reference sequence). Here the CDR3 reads CAWTRLERTDTQYF. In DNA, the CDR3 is TGTGCCTGGACCCGACTTGAAAGGACAGATACGCAGTATTTT.

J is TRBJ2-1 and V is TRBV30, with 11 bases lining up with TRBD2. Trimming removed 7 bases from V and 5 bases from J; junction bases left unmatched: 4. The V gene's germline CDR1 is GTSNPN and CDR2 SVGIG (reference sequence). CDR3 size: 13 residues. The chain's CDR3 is CAFSGLADNEQFF. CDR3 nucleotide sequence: TGTGCCTTCTCGGGACTAGCGGACAATGAGCAGTTCTTC.

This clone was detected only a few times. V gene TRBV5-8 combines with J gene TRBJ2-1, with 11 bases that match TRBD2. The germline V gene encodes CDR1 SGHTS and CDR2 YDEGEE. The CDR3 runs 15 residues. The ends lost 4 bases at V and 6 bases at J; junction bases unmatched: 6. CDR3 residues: CASSPGTSGLNEQFF. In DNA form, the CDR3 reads TGTGCCAGCAGCCCCGGGACTAGCGGTCTCAATGAGCAGTTCTTC.

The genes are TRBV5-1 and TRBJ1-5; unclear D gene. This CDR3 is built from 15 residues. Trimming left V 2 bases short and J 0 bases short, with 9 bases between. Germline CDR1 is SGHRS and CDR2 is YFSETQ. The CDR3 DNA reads TGCGCCAGCAGCTTCTCGTGGGATAGCAATCAGCCCCAGCATTTT. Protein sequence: CASSFSWDSNQPQHF.

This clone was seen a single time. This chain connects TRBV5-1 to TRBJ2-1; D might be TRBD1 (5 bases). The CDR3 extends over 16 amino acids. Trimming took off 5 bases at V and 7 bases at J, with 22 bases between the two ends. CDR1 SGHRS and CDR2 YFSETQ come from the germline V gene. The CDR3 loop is CASRQTDLALGNEQFF. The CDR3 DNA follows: TGCGCCAGCAGACAGACAGACTTAGCACTTGGAAATGAGCAGTTCTTC.

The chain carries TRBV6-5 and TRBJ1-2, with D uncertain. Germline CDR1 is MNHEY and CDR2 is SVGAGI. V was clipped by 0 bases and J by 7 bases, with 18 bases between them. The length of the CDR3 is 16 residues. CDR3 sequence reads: CASSYSRGRQGSGYTF. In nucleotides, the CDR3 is TGTGCCAGCAGTTACTCGAGAGGGCGCCAAGGGAGTGGCTACACCTTC.

This chain's CDR3 is CAWSLVNTEAFF. In nucleotides, the CDR3 is TGTGCCTGGAGTCTGGTGAACACTGAAGCTTTCTTT. This rearrangement joins TRBV30 to TRBJ1-1; no reliable D call. Trimming removed 2 bases from V and 0 bases from J, with 4 bases in between. The CDR3 is 12 residues long. CDR1 is GTSNPN, CDR2 SVGIG, per germline (reference sequence).

In DNA form, the CDR3 reads TGTGCCTGGAGCAACGGACATAATGAAAAACTGTTTTTT. Protein sequence: CAWSNGHNEKLFF. The chain couples TRBV30 to TRBJ1-4; D may be TRBD1 (5 bases). Germline V lookup: CDR1 GTSNPN, CDR2 SVGIG (reference sequence). This CDR3 contains 13 residues. Deletions cut 3 bases from V and 4 bases from J, with 9 bases between.

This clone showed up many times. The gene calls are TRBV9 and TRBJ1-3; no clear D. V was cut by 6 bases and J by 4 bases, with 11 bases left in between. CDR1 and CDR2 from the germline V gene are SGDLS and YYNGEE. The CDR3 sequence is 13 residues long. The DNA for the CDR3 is TGTGCCAGCAAAGGACCCGAGGGAAACACCATATATTTT. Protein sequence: CASKGPEGNTIYF.

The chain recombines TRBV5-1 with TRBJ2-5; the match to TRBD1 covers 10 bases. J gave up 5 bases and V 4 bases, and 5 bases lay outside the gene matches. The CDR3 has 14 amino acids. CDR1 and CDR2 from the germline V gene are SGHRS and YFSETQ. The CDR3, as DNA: TGCGCCAGCAGCCCGGGACAGGGGTGGGAGACCCAGTACTTC. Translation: CASSPGQGWETQYF.

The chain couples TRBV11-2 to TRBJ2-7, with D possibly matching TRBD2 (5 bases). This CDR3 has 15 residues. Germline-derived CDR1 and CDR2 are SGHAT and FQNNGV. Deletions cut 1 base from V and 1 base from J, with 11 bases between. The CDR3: CASSLASGRSYEQYF. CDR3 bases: TGTGCCAGCAGCTTAGCCAGCGGTAGGTCCTACGAGCAGTACTTC.

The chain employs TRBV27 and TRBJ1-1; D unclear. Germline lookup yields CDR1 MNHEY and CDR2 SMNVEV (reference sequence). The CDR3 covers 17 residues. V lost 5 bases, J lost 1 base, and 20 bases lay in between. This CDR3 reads CASSPSSFLGPNTEAFF. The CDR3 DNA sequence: TGTGCCAGCAGTCCCTCAAGTTTCCTCGGCCCGAACACTGAAGCTTTCTTT.

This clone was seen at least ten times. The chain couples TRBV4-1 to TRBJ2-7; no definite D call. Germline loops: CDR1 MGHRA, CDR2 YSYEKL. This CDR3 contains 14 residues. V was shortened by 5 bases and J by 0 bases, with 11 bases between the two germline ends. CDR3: CASSVGVSSYEQYF. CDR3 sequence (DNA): TGCGCCAGCAGCGTTGGCGTGAGCTCCTACGAGCAGTACTTC.

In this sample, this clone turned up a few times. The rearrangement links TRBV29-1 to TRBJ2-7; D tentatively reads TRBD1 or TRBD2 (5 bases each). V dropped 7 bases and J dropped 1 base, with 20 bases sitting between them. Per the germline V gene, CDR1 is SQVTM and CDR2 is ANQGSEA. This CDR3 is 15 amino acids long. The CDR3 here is CSARDPTPYSYEQYF. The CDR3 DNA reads TGCAGCGCCAGGGACCCGACCCCATATTCCTACGAGCAGTACTTC.

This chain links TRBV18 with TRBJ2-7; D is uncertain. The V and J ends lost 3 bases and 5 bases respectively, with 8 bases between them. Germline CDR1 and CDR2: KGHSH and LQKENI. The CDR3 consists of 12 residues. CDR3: CASSPLNDEQYF. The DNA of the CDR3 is TGTGCCAGCTCACCGTTAAACGACGAGCAGTACTTC.